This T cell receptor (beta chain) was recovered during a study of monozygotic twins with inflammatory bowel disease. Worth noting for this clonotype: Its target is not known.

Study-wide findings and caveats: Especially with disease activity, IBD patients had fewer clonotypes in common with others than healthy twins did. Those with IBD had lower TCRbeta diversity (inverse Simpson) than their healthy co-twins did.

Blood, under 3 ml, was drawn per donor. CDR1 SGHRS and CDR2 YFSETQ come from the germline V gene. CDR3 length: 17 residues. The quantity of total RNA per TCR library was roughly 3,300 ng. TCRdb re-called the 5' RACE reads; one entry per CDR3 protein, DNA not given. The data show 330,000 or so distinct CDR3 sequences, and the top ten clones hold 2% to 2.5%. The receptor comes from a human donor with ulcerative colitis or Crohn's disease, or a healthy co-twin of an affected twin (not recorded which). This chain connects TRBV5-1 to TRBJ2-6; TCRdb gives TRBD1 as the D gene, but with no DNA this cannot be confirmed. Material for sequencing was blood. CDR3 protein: CASSLTGPRGRANVLTF.